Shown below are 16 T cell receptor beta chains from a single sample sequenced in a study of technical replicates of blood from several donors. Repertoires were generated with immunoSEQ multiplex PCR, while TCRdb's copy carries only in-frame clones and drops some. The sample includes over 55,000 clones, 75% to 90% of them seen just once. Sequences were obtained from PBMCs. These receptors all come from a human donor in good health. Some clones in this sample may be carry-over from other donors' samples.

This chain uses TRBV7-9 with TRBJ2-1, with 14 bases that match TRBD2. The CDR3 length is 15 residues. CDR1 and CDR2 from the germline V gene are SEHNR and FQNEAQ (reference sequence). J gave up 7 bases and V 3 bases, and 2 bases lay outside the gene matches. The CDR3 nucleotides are TGTGCCAGCAGCTTCGGGACTAGCGGGAGAAATGAGCAGTTCTTC. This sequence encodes CASSFGTSGRNEQFF.

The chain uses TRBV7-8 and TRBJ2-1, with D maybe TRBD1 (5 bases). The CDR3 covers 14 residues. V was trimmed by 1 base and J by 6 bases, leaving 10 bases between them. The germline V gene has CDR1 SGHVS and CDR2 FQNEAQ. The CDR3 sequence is CASSLVETVNEQFF. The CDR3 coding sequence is TGTGCCAGCAGCTTAGTAGAGACAGTCAATGAGCAGTTCTTC.

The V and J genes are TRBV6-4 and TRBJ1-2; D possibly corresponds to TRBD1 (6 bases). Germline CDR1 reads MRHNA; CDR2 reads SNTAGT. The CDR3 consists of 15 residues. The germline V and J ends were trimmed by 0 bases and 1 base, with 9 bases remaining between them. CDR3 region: CASSDSGTNNYGYTF. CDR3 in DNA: TGTGCCAGCAGTGACTCCGGGACAAATAACTATGGCTACACCTTC.

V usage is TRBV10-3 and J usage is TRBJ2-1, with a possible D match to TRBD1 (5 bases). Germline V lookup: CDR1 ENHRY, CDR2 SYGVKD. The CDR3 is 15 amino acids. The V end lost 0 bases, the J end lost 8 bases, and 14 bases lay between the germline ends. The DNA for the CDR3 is TGTGCCATCAGTGAGTCTCAGGGCCCTTTGGATGAGCAGTTCTTC. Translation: CAISESQGPLDEQFF.

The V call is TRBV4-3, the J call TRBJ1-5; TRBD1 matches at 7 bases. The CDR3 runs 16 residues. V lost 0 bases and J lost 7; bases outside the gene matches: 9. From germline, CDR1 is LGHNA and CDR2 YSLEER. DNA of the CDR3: TGCGCCAGCAGCCAAGATCTAACAGGGGCTGAACAGCCCCAGCATTTT. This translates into CASSQDLTGAEQPQHF.

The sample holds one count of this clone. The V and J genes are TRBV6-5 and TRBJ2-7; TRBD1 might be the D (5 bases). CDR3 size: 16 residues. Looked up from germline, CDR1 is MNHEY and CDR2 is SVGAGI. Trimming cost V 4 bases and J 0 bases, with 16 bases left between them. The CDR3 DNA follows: TGTGCCAGCAGTTTAAAAGGGGCAGGCGTCTCCTACGAGCAGTACTTC. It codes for CASSLKGAGVSYEQYF.

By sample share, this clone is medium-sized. The CDR3 protein is CASRAGSNYGYTF. CDR3 nucleotide sequence: TGTGCCAGCAGGGCGGGAAGCAACTATGGCTACACCTTC. V usage is TRBV2 and J usage is TRBJ1-2; no clear D gene. The CDR3 sequence is 13 residues long. V was pared by 6 bases and J by 2 bases, with 10 bases between. CDR1 is SNHLY and CDR2 is FYNNEI in the germline V gene.

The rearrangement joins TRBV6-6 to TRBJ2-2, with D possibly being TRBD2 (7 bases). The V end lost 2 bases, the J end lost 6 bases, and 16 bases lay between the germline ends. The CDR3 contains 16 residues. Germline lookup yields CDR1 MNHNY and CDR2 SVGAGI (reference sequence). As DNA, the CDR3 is TGTGCCAGCAGTTACGCCTTAGGGGGGGGGCCCGGGGAGCTGTTTTTT. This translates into CASSYALGGGPGELFF.

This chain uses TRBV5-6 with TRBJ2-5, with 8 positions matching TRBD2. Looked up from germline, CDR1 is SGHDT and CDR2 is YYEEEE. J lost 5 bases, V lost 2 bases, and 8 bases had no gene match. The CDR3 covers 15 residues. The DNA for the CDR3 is TGTGCCAGCAGCTTAGGCGGGGGGTTGGGCGAGACCCAGTACTTC. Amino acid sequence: CASSLGGGLGETQYF.

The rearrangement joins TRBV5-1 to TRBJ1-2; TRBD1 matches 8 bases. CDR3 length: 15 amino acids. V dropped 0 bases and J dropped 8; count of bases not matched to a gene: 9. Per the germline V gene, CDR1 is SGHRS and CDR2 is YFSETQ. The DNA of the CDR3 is TGCGCCAGCAGCTTGGAAGGACAGGGCTACGAAGGCTACACCTTC. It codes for CASSLEGQGYEGYTF.

The CDR3 reads CASSHDTGTGAYGYTF. The CDR3, as DNA: TGTGCCAGCTCACACGATACCGGGACAGGGGCCTATGGCTACACCTTC. The chain joins TRBV18 to TRBJ1-2; TRBD1 matches at 10 bases. The CDR3 spans 16 residues. Germline lookup yields CDR1 KGHSH and CDR2 LQKENI. The V and J ends lost 4 bases and 4 bases, in that order; junction bases with no gene match: 9.

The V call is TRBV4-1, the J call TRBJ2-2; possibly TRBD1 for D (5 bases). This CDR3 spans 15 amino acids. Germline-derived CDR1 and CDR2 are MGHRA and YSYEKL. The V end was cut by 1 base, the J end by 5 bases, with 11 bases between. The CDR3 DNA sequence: TGCGCCAGCAGCCAAGCTCCAGGGTTAACCGGGGAGCTGTTTTTT. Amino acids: CASSQAPGLTGELFF.

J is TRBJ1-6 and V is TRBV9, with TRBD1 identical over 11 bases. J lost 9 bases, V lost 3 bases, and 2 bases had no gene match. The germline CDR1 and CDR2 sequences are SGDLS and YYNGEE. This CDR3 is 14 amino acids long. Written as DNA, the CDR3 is TGTGCCAGCAGCGGGGGACAGGGGGGTTCACCCCTCCACTTT. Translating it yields CASSGGQGGSPLHF.

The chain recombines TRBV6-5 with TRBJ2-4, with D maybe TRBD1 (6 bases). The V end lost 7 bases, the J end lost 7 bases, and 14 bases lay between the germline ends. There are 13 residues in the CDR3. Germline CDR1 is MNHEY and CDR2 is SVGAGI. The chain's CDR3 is CASKPTGHNIQYF. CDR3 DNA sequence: TGTGCCAGCAAACCTACAGGGCACAACATTCAGTACTTC.

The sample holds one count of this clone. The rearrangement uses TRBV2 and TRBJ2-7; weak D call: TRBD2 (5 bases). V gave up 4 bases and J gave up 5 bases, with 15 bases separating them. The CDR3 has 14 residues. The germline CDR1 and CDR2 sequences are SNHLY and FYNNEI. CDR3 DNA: TGTGCCAGCAGTGGTTTGCTTACGGGGAACGAGCAGTACTTC. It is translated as CASSGLLTGNEQYF. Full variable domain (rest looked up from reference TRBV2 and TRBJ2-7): EPEVTQTPSHQVTQMGQEVILRCVPISNHLYFYWYRQILGQKVEFLVSFYNNEISEKSEIFDDQFSVERPDGSNFTLKIRSTKLEDSAMYFCASSGLLTGNEQYFGPGTRLTVT.

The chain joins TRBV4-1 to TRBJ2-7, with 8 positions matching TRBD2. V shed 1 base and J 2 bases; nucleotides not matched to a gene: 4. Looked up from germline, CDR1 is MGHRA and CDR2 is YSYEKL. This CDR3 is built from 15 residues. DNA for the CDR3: TGCGCCAGCAGCCAAGGCAACGGGGGGGCCTACGAGCAGTACTTC. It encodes CASSQGNGGAYEQYF.